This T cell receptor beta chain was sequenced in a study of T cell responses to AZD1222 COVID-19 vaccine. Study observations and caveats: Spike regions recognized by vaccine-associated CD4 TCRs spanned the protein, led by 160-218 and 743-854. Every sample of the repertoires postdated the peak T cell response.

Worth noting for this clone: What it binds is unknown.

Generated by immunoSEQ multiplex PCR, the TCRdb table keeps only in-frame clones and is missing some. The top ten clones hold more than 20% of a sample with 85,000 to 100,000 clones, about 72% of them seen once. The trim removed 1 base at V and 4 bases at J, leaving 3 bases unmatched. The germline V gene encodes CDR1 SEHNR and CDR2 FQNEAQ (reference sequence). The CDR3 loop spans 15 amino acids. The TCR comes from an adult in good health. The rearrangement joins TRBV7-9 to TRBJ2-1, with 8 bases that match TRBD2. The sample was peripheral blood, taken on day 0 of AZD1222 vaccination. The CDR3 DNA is TGTGCCAGCAGCTTAGTTGGCGGGAGGTACAATGAGCAGTTCTTC. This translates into CASSLVGGRYNEQFF.